The source of this TCR beta chain is a study of cytomegalovirus exposure and HLA in healthy donors. Study as a whole: According to later analysis, the same platform produced the 120 or so validation and several hundred first-cohort repertoires.

The V end lost 6 bases, the J end lost 6 bases, and 18 bases lay between the germline ends. Germline CDR1 and CDR2: ENHRY and SYGVKD. The CDR3 is 14 amino acids. Assay used: immunoSEQ multiplex PCR; TCRdb lists only in-frame clones, some missing. The sample lists roughly 120,000 clones, approximately 85% seen once, with around 5.1% in the top ten. The clonotype was recovered from a young man in good health and CMV-seronegative. Sequencing was carried out using PBMCs. The chain employs TRBV10-3 and TRBJ2-7; D remains ambiguous. CDR3 DNA sequence: TGTGCCATCAGGGAACCTTCGGTAGCCGGCGAGCAGTACTTC. This encodes CAIREPSVAGEQYF.